The sequence of this T cell receptor (beta chain) was determined in a study of spatial heterogeneity in lung cancer. Comments on this clonotype: A read error is possible here, since a much larger clone lies one base away.

One entry per CDR3 protein results from TCRdb running MiXCR on the 5' RACE reads. The sample has 90,000 to 95,000 distinct CDR3 sequences, approximately 12% seen once. This sample's time point: sample taken at primary tumor resection. There were 72 donors, all of them untreated patients with early-stage non-small cell lung cancer. Germline CDR1 is DFQATT and CDR2 is SNEGSKA (reference sequence). With 3 bases removed from V and 1 base from J, the gap between germline ends came to 9 bases. This CDR3 has 13 amino acids. This TCR was recovered from a male donor with early-stage non-small cell lung cancer. This specimen consisted of PBMCs, obtained at surgery. V is TRBV20-1 and J is TRBJ1-1; D remains ambiguous. DNA of the CDR3: TGCAGTGCTAGGCCGCGGGGGAACACTGAAGCTTTCTTT. This codes for CSARPRGNTEAFF.